This TCR beta chain was recorded in a study of shared clonotypes between healthy human individuals. For the study at large: With ages of 18 to 49, the donors were a couple of women and a few men. Study-level points and caveats: Few donors limited the genetic and exposure-history diversity represented.

As for this clone: The antigen remains unidentified.

Germline CDR1 is LNHDA and CDR2 is SQIVND (reference sequence). With 5 bases clipped from V and 1 base from J, the junction kept 8 bases outside the gene matches. The CDR3 runs 16 residues. The assay was immunoSEQ multiplex PCR, and TCRdb's table has in-frame clones only and misses some. Among 2 million to 2.5 million clones listed, roughly 94% were seen once. The receptor's source is a man aged 18 to 30 in good health. This sequence joins TRBV19 and TRBJ1-5; 7 nucleotides align to TRBD1. Sequencing was performed on naive CD4+ T cells sorted from blood. The subset is: CD45RA+ positively selected. CDR3 DNA sequence: TGTGCCAGTAGTCTACTCGGGACAGAAAGCAATCAGCCCCAGCATTTT. It yields the protein CASSLLGTESNQPQHF.